The clone carrying this T cell receptor beta chain has only one observation. Its antigen is undetermined. The data are from a study of CD8 T cells in Susac syndrome. The wider study: Within the sequenced Susac syndrome patient group, over 5 exhibited active disease and about eight were in remission. Each patient with Susac syndrome, at the time of blood draw, was therapy-naive, on corticosteroids, or on intravenous immunoglobulin alone. Study outcomes and limitations: The study found that Susac CD8+ clonal expansion peaked in TEMRA cells and active patients.

The length of the CDR3 is 16 residues. Trimming at V came to 5 bases and at J to 1 base, leaving 8 bases not matched to a gene. Germline lookup yields CDR1 MDHEN and CDR2 SYDVKM. Reverse transcription of roughly 0.5 to 1 ug RNA used random hexamers. The amplification used immunoSEQ multiplex PCR on TCR beta CDR3; it spanned 54 Vbeta and 13 Jbeta. Each CDR3 protein is one row after TCRdb ran MiXCR on the immunoSEQ multiplex PCR reads. The sample yields 70,000 to 95,000 distinct CDR3 sequences, about 93% seen once. Sequencing was performed on CD8+ T cells from PBMCs. The J gene is TRBJ2-5, the V gene TRBV28; 9 bases are shared with TRBD2. The source is a human donor with Susac syndrome. The CDR3 DNA is TGTGCCAGCAGTCTCCCGACTAGCGGCCTCCAAGAGACCCAGTACTTC. It is translated as CASSLPTSGLQETQYF.